This T cell receptor beta chain was retrieved from a study of T-cell memory formation after mild COVID-19. Study conclusions and caveats: Balance between CD4 and CD8 was seen in clones contracting day 15 to 85, and a CD4+ lean was seen in later expanders. Pre-infection memory showed some responding clones, and this suggested that cross-reactive memory joined.

Comments on this clonotype: What it recognizes is unknown.

With 3 bases clipped from V and 0 bases from J, the junction kept 3 bases outside the gene matches. The CDR3 has 16 amino acids. In germline, CDR1 is DFQATT, CDR2 SNEGSKA (reference sequence). TCRdb reprocessed the 5' RACE reads with MiXCR, giving one entry per CDR3 protein. The sample consists of some 120,000 distinct CDR3 sequences, about 6.5% of them appearing once. This chain connects TRBV20-1 to TRBJ2-6; 9 bases fit TRBD1. This TCR was sampled from an adult woman who had mild COVID-19 (a few samples of this study predate the infection). Cell type and time point are not known. What was sequenced was PBMCs or a T cell subset sorted from them (not recorded which). The CDR3 protein is CSASGQGRSGANVLTF. CDR3 nucleotide sequence: TGCAGTGCTAGTGGACAGGGGCGCTCTGGGGCCAACGTCCTGACTTTC.